These 8 T cell receptor beta chains were all obtained from the same sample, sequenced in a study of blood T cell repertoires in COVID-19 (dated by TCRdb to 2018 to 2021). The library was prepared using the immunoSEQ multiplex PCR assay. Here the immuneACCESS table is served through TCRdb, limited to in-frame sequences with V and J called. Missing clones are a known gap in these copies; in checked studies unresolved V genes cover under half, and the rest lacks a known reason. This sample holds under 300,000 clones; about 88% were observed only once. The ten biggest clones cover roughly 4.8% of the sample. The sample was peripheral blood. Every receptor here comes from a woman aged 40-49 years who had recovered from COVID-19.

V and J are TRBV18 and TRBJ1-1; no clear D gene. The CDR3 has 13 residues. Germline CDR1 reads KGHSH; CDR2 reads LQKENI. V was cut by 2 bases and J by 1 base, with 5 bases left in between. The CDR3 here is CASSPVQNTEAFF. For the CDR3, the DNA is TGTGCCAGCTCACCAGTTCAGAACACTGAAGCTTTCTTT.

The CDR3 reads CATSPRGGTPEAFF. The CDR3, as DNA: TGTGCCACCAGCCCAAGAGGGGGAACCCCTGAAGCTTTCTTT. The chain recombines TRBV24-1 with TRBJ1-1, with a possible D match to TRBD1 (6 bases). The germline V and J ends were trimmed by 7 bases and 6 bases, with 17 bases remaining between them. Germline CDR1 reads KGHDR; CDR2 reads SFDVKD. This CDR3 has 14 amino acids.

This clone came up once. The genes are TRBV7-3 and TRBJ1-6; perhaps TRBD1 as D (5 bases). V was shortened by 5 bases and J by 10 bases, with 12 bases between the two germline ends. The CDR3 is made up of 13 amino acids. Germline loops: CDR1 SGHTA, CDR2 FQGTGA. CDR3 residues: CASSPGGGSPLHF. The CDR3 DNA is TGTGCCAGCAGCCCTGGGGGGGGATCACCCCTCCACTTT.

The chain joins TRBV19 to TRBJ1-1; D is possibly TRBD1 (5 bases). V lost 9 bases and J 7 bases, leaving 15 bases between the germline ends. Germline V gene sequence: CDR1 LNHDA, CDR2 SQIVND (reference sequence). This CDR3 is built from 12 residues. CDR3 sequence (DNA): TGTGCCAGCCGTCACTGGGGCATTGAAGCTTTCTTT. Protein sequence: CASRHWGIEAFF.

The J gene is TRBJ2-3, the V gene TRBV7-6; 8 nucleotides agree with TRBD2. Losses at the gene ends were 1 base for V and 6 bases for J; bases not matched to a gene: 12. This CDR3 is 17 amino acids long. CDR1 is SGHVS and CDR2 is FNYEAQ in the germline V gene. CDR3: CASSLGPAGARRDTQYF. CDR3 DNA sequence: TGTGCCAGCAGCTTAGGCCCAGCGGGGGCCCGCCGGGATACGCAGTATTTT.

The chain joins TRBV27 to TRBJ2-1; a weak D match, TRBD2 (6 bases). Germline V CDR1 and CDR2: MNHEY, SMNVEV (reference sequence). This CDR3 is built from 15 residues. The germline V and J ends were trimmed by 6 bases and 4 bases, with 16 bases remaining between them. The DNA for the CDR3 is TGTGCCAGCAGAGTTATTGGCGGGGAATACAATGAGCAGTTCTTC. It translates to CASRVIGGEYNEQFF.

The J gene is TRBJ1-1, the V gene TRBV10-2; D not certain. V lost 9 bases and J lost 1, with 15 bases in between. This CDR3 is 14 amino acids long. Germline V CDR1 and CDR2: WSHSY, SAAADI. This CDR3 reads CARPPSRQNTEAFF. CDR3 coding DNA: TGCGCCAGACCTCCAAGCAGACAGAACACTGAAGCTTTCTTT.

The chain combines TRBV5-1 with TRBJ2-7, with 8 bases identical to TRBD1. The CDR3 extends over 19 amino acids. The ends lost 0 bases at V and 0 bases at J; junction bases unmatched: 14. From germline, CDR1 is SGHRS and CDR2 YFSETQ. The CDR3 DNA reads as TGCGCCAGCAGCTTGGTCCCCGTTGGACAGGGAAGGAGCTCCTACGAGCAGTACGTC. It encodes CASSLVPVGQGRSSYEQYV.